One sample yielded the 27 T cell receptor beta chains listed below, sequenced in a study of blood T cell repertoires in COVID-19. Method: immunoSEQ multiplex PCR; TCRdb's copy keeps in-frame clones and lacks some. The table has fewer than 90,000 clones, 88% seen once. The sequenced sample was peripheral blood. These receptors were taken from a human donor in a cohort sampled during active COVID-19.

The chain is built from TRBV7-2 and TRBJ2-2, with TRBD1 matching over 7 bases. V shed 5 bases, J shed 6 bases, and the junction held 6 bases outside the gene matches. Per the germline V gene, CDR1 is SGHTA and CDR2 is FQGNSA. This CDR3 is built from 14 residues. The CDR3: CASSPSGGSGELFF. The DNA of the CDR3 is TGTGCCAGCAGCCCTTCAGGGGGTTCCGGGGAGCTGTTTTTT.

The V gene is TRBV2, the J gene TRBJ1-4, with 7 nucleotides matching TRBD1. J was trimmed by 10 bases and V by 8 bases; bases with no gene match: 16. The CDR3 contains 15 residues. Per germline, CDR1 SNHLY and CDR2 FYNNEI. The CDR3, as DNA: TGTGCCAGCGGGGAAAACAGGGGAAATATGCGAAAACTGTTTTTT. Its protein is CASGENRGNMRKLFF.

This rearrangement joins TRBV7-9 to TRBJ2-7, with 7 bases matching TRBD1. Unmatched junction bases numbered 5, after V lost 6 bases and J lost 6 bases. CDR3 length: 12 amino acids. Germline V CDR1 and CDR2: SEHNR, FQNEAQ (reference sequence). The CDR3 protein is CASSRTGGEQYV. In DNA form, the CDR3 reads TGTGCCAGCAGTCGGACAGGTGGCGAGCAGTACGTC.

J is TRBJ2-6 and V is TRBV15; D is uncertain. The V gene's germline CDR1 is LNHNV and CDR2 YYDKDF (reference sequence). The CDR3 runs to 15 residues. V was clipped by 0 bases and J by 4 bases, with 7 bases between them. The CDR3 loop reads CATSRDFSGANVLTF. CDR3 in DNA: TGTGCCACCAGCAGAGATTTTTCGGGGGCCAACGTCCTGACTTTC.

The J gene is TRBJ1-5, the V gene TRBV24-1; no firm D call. Trimming pared 2 bases from V and 0 bases from J, leaving 7 bases between. The V gene's germline CDR1 is KGHDR and CDR2 SFDVKD. The CDR3 is 15 residues long. The CDR3 region has the DNA TGTGCCACCAGTGATTCTTCCTTTAGCAATCAGCCCCAGCATTTT. This codes for CATSDSSFSNQPQHF.

CDR3 in amino acids: CASSFGGVEGPHEQYF. In nucleotides, the CDR3 is TGTGCCAGCAGTTTTGGCGGGGTGGAAGGCCCCCACGAGCAGTACTTC. This chain connects TRBV27 to TRBJ2-7; D possibly corresponds to TRBD2 (6 bases). The CDR3 totals 16 residues. From germline, CDR1 is MNHEY and CDR2 SMNVEV (reference sequence). V was shortened by 3 bases and J by 5 bases, with 20 bases between the two germline ends.

The chain carries TRBV7-2 and TRBJ2-2; 8 nucleotides match TRBD2. The CDR3 totals 15 residues. Germline assignment: CDR1 SGHTA and CDR2 FQGNSA. V shed 1 base and J 6 bases; nucleotides not matched to a gene: 4. This CDR3 is CASSLGGAGAGELFF. Written as DNA, the CDR3 is TGTGCCAGCAGCTTAGGGGGAGCGGGGGCCGGGGAGCTGTTTTTT. The whole variable domain, filled in from reference TRBV7-2 and TRBJ2-2, reads GAGVSQSPSNKVTEKGKDVELRCDPISGHTALYWYRQSLGQGLEFLIYFQGNSAPDKSGLPSDRFSAERTGGSVSTLTIQRTQQEDSAVYLCASSLGGAGAGELFFGEGSRLTVL.

The rearrangement joins TRBV28 to TRBJ1-4; no clear D. CDR3 length: 15 residues. The germline V gene encodes CDR1 MDHEN and CDR2 SYDVKM. The ends were cut back, 5 bases at V and 1 base at J, with 11 bases in the middle. The CDR3 DNA follows: TGTGCCAGCAGTAAAACAAGAGGAACTAATGAAAAACTGTTTTTT. This sequence encodes CASSKTRGTNEKLFF.

The chain employs TRBV10-2 and TRBJ2-7; 11 positions match TRBD1. There are 15 residues in the CDR3. V lost 2 bases, J lost 1 base, and 1 base stayed unmatched. Per the germline V gene, CDR1 is WSHSY and CDR2 is SAAADI. DNA for the CDR3: TGCGCCAGCAGTGAGGGACAGGGGGCATCCTACGAGCAGTACTTC. It yields the protein CASSEGQGASYEQYF.

V is TRBV11-3 and J is TRBJ1-1, with TRBD1 identical over 9 bases. V lost 5 bases, J lost 5 bases, and 12 bases stayed unmatched. The CDR3 spans 16 residues. Germline lookup yields CDR1 SGHNT and CDR2 YENEEA. CDR3 residues: CASSPRDRAGGTEAFF. The CDR3 DNA is TGTGCCAGCAGCCCCCGGGACAGGGCGGGGGGTACTGAAGCTTTCTTT.

V usage is TRBV5-1 and J usage is TRBJ2-1; 7 bases fit TRBD2. After removal of 5 bases from V and 3 bases from J, the junction contained 11 bases not matched to a gene. The CDR3 covers 16 residues. CDR1 and CDR2 (germline): SGHRS, YFSETQ. CDR3 DNA sequence: TGCGCCAGCAGTATCGCGGGAGCGGGAAACTACAATGAGCAGTTCTTC. It translates to CASSIAGAGNYNEQFF.

The chain recombines TRBV5-6 with TRBJ2-7; D uncertain. This CDR3 contains 12 residues. V was shortened by 4 bases and J by 1 base, with 6 bases between the two germline ends. Germline-derived CDR1 and CDR2 are SGHDT and YYEEEE. CDR3 residues: CASSTGSYEQYF. As DNA, the CDR3 is TGTGCCAGCAGCACCGGGTCCTACGAGCAGTACTTC.

The rearrangement links TRBV3-1 (or the pseudogene TRBV3-2) to TRBJ2-2; 9 bases match TRBD2. Germline values: CDR1 LGHDT, CDR2 YNNKEL (reference sequence). The CDR3 has 19 amino acids. Trimming took 6 bases from V and 5 from J; bases not matched to a gene: 19. The CDR3 loop reads CASSRSFPGLASYTGELFF. The CDR3 region has the DNA TGTGCCAGCAGTCGCTCTTTTCCGGGACTAGCAAGCTATACCGGGGAGCTGTTTTTT.

The chain combines TRBV2 with TRBJ2-1, with TRBD2 identical over 10 bases. CDR1 is SNHLY and CDR2 is FYNNEI in the germline V gene. The V segment lost 3 bases and the J segment 10 bases; nucleotides outside the gene matches: 9. The CDR3 is made up of 15 amino acids. The CDR3 DNA is TGTGCCAGCAGTGAGGCGCGGGGACTAGCGACAGAGCAGTTCTTC. This gives the protein CASSEARGLATEQFF.

J is TRBJ1-1 and V is TRBV12-3 or TRBV12-4; D might be TRBD1 (5 bases). This CDR3 has 12 amino acids. V lost 3 bases to trimming and J lost 5 bases, with 7 bases between them. The chain's CDR3 is CASSLTVTEAFF. CDR3 DNA: TGTGCCAGCAGTTTGACAGTAACTGAAGCTTTCTTT.

The chain recombines TRBV7-3 with TRBJ2-5; possible D gene TRBD2, 6 bases. The CDR3 runs to 13 residues. Trimming stripped 3 bases from V and 2 bases from J, with 7 bases between. CDR1 is SGHTA and CDR2 is FQGTGA in the germline V gene. CDR3 sequence: CASSLGGQETQYF. In DNA, the CDR3 is TGTGCCAGCAGCTTGGGGGGTCAAGAGACCCAGTACTTC.

The chain uses TRBV2 and TRBJ1-3, with 9 bases lining up with TRBD1. Unmatched junction bases numbered 3, after V lost 4 bases and J lost 2 bases. The CDR3 consists of 15 residues. Germline V gene sequence: CDR1 SNHLY, CDR2 FYNNEI. DNA for the CDR3: TGTGCCAGCAGTGTGGACAGGGGTACTGGAAACACCATATATTTT. Translating it yields CASSVDRGTGNTIYF.

V gene TRBV5-6 combines with J gene TRBJ1-1, with TRBD1 identical over 9 bases. This CDR3 spans 13 amino acids. Germline-derived CDR1 and CDR2 are SGHDT and YYEEEE. J was trimmed by 8 bases and V by 2 bases; bases with no gene match: 4. CDR3 nucleotides: TGTGCCAGCAGCTTTCTGACAGGGGGAGAAGCTTTCTTT. Its protein product is CASSFLTGGEAFF.

The V gene is TRBV20-1, the J gene TRBJ2-3; D unresolved. CDR1 and CDR2 (germline): DFQATT, SNEGSKA (reference sequence). The CDR3 is made up of 14 amino acids. V was trimmed by 3 bases and J by 3 bases, leaving 13 bases between them. The CDR3 sequence: CSASLWRKTDTQYF. CDR3 nucleotides: TGCAGTGCTAGTTTATGGAGAAAGACAGATACGCAGTATTTT.

The chain employs TRBV6-6 and TRBJ2-7; D possibly corresponds to TRBD1 (5 bases). The CDR3 consists of 14 residues. V was pared by 4 bases and J by 4 bases, with 14 bases between. From germline, CDR1 is MNHNY and CDR2 SVGAGI (reference sequence). The CDR3 bases are TGTGCCAGCAGTTTTACTCCGACAGTATACGAGCAGTACTTC. It specifies CASSFTPTVYEQYF.

The chain joins TRBV23-1 to TRBJ1-2; D is ambiguous. TRBV23-1 is an ORF; its function is uncertain. The CDR3 extends over 14 amino acids. Trimming removed 0 bases at V and 6 bases at J, with 11 bases between. CDR3 nucleotides: TGCGCCAGCAGTCAATCTTGGGCAGAAGATGGCTACACCTTC. Translation: CASSQSWAEDGYTF.

This rearrangement joins TRBV19 to TRBJ1-6; 7 bases match TRBD1. The CDR3 is 14 amino acids. Trimming took 6 bases from V and 13 from J; bases not matched to a gene: 12. The germline V gene encodes CDR1 LNHDA and CDR2 SQIVND (reference sequence). The CDR3 DNA is TGTGCCAGTAGCCCCGGGACAGAATTATCGCCCCTCCACTTT. Protein: CASSPGTELSPLHF. The whole variable domain, remainder taken from reference TRBV19 and TRBJ1-6, is DGGITQSPKYLFRKEGQNVTLSCEQNLNHDAMYWYRQDPGQGLRLIYYSQIVNDFQKGDIAEGYSVSREKKESFPLTVTSAQKNPTAFYLCASSPGTELSPLHFGNGTRLTVT.

CDR3 sequence reads: CASSLVRVGNIQYF. In nucleotides, the CDR3 is TGTGCCAGCAGCTTAGTTCGGGTTGGGAACATTCAGTACTTC. V gene TRBV7-6 combines with J gene TRBJ2-4; D uncertain. This CDR3 comprises 14 residues. Germline assignment: CDR1 SGHVS and CDR2 FNYEAQ. The V end was cut by 1 base, the J end by 7 bases, with 11 bases between.

The CDR3 DNA reads as TGTGCCAGCAGCGCGGGACTAGCGAACACCGGGGAGCTGTTTTTT. Residues: CASSAGLANTGELFF. The rearrangement uses TRBV9 and TRBJ2-2, with 8 bases identical to TRBD2. With 3 bases clipped from V and 0 bases from J, the junction kept 1 base outside the gene matches. The CDR3 sequence is 15 residues long. Per the germline V gene, CDR1 is SGDLS and CDR2 is YYNGEE.

This chain joins TRBV5-4 and TRBJ1-1; no definite D call. This CDR3 is 16 amino acids long. Germline V gives CDR1 SGHNT, CDR2 YYREEE (reference sequence). V was trimmed by 4 bases and J by 3 bases, leaving 19 bases between them. CDR3 amino acids: CASSPGVIEGHTEAFF. CDR3 in DNA: TGTGCCAGCAGCCCGGGTGTCATCGAGGGTCACACTGAAGCTTTCTTT.

Here the CDR3 reads CASSWGQGGNEQFF. CDR3 in DNA: TGTGCCAGTAGCTGGGGACAGGGAGGCAATGAGCAGTTCTTC. V usage is TRBV19 and J usage is TRBJ2-1; 9 bases line up with TRBD1. J gave up 6 bases and V 6 bases, and 6 bases lay outside the gene matches. The CDR3 totals 14 residues. Germline V gives CDR1 LNHDA, CDR2 SQIVND (reference sequence).

The V and J genes are TRBV10-3 and TRBJ2-1; 7 bases are shared with TRBD2. CDR1 ENHRY and CDR2 SYGVKD come from the germline V gene. Losses at the gene ends were 2 bases for V and 8 bases for J; bases not matched to a gene: 6. The CDR3 extends over 14 amino acids. CDR3 region: CAISEGLGNDEQFF. The CDR3 DNA is TGTGCCATCAGTGAGGGACTAGGAAATGATGAGCAGTTCTTC.